Reported below is one TCR beta chain. What it binds is unknown. Genes and germline come from the mouse. The read finishes 1 residue shy of the CDR3 end, and the germline J gene is used to complete it. This CDR3 is 13 amino acids long. The germline gives CDR1 LGHDT, CDR2 YNNKQL (reference sequence). Trimming shortened V by 6 bases and J by 4 bases, and 9 bases separated the two germline ends. This sample's time point: mouse harvest day 7 after allogeneic transplant. Tail vein injection delivered 10^7 T-cell-depleted bone marrow cells and 10^6 splenic CD5+ T cells. B6 (H2b) cells into BALB/c (H2d) mice; tissues taken at day 7 or 14. TCRbeta CDR3 was sequenced at survey depth with template counts. The table came from immunoSEQ multiplex PCR; TCRdb's copy has only in-frame clones and leaves some out. The table shows some 7,600 clones, with 50% occurring only once. These data originate in a study of tissue T cells after allogeneic stem cell transplantation. Whole-study findings and limits: Anatomically similar tissues had similar TCR repertoires within each patient. Only a limited share of tissue TCRs appeared in blood or spleen.

The sequenced sample consisted of lymph node tissue. The V and J genes are TRBV4 and TRBJ2-2, with a weak D call TRBD2 (5 bases). This TCR was sampled from a female BALB/c mouse given C57BL/6 T cells with graft-versus-host disease after an allogeneic hematopoietic cell transplant. The CDR3 spells CASSRLFTGQLYF. The CDR3 bases that were read are TGTGCCAGCAGTCGACTGTTCACCGGGCAGCTCTAC.